This record covers a single T cell receptor (beta chain). Its antigen remains unidentified. CDR3 length equals 15 residues. Germline V lookup: CDR1 MNHEY, CDR2 SVGAGI. V dropped 6 bases and J dropped 5 bases, with 17 bases sitting between them. These data originate in a study of siplizumab effects on memory and regulatory T cells. Study observations and caveats: Controls showed an average of around 27% Treg-derived mappable alloreactive CD4+ clones, while siplizumab showed around 73%. The drug siplizumab significantly decreased the alloreactive sequences that could be traced to unstimulated CD4+ memory cells.

The assay looked at roughly 9.4 x 10^4 TCR templates in each sample. Data came from immunoSEQ multiplex PCR; TCRdb stores just in-frame clones and leaves some out. The sample contains more than 85,000 clones, roughly nine tenths of which appear only once. Sequencing used Tregs sorted from blood. The chain joins TRBV6-5 to TRBJ1-5; weak D call: TRBD1 (5 bases). The receptor's source is a human donor in good health. The CDR3 here is CASSLTAGNDQPQHF. In DNA form, the CDR3 reads TGTGCCAGCAGCTTGACAGCTGGGAATGATCAGCCCCAGCATTTT.